Following are 11 T cell receptor beta chains from one sample sequenced in a study of CD8 T cells in ankylosing spondylitis. In TCRdb, the 5' RACE reads were re-called with MiXCR into one record per CDR3 protein. The top ten hold roughly 23% of the sample, which has around 220,000 distinct CDR3 sequences, about 11% seen once. What was sequenced was blood, either unsorted or a sorted T cell fraction (not recorded which). These receptors all come from a male donor with ankylosing spondylitis or in good health (not recorded which).

The sample holds a few counts of this clonotype. The chain combines TRBV27 with TRBJ1-4; 7 bases agree with TRBD1. The CDR3 is made up of 14 amino acids. The germline V gene encodes CDR1 MNHEY and CDR2 SMNVEV (reference sequence). The V and J ends lost 6 bases and 6 bases, in that order; junction bases with no gene match: 7. The DNA of the CDR3 is TGTGCCAGCAGGCGGACAGGAGGGGATGAAAAACTGTTTTTT. Translating it yields CASRRTGGDEKLFF.

This clonotype was counted at least ten times. This CDR3 is CSVSSGEGKNIQYF. The CDR3 coding sequence is TGCAGCGTCAGTAGCGGGGAAGGTAAAAACATTCAGTACTTC. The V gene is TRBV29-1, the J gene TRBJ2-4, with TRBD2 identical over 8 bases. Germline V gene lookup returns CDR1 SQVTM and CDR2 ANQGSEA. This CDR3 contains 14 residues. J gave up 4 bases and V 6 bases, and 8 bases lay outside the gene matches. Supplemented by reference TRBV29-1 and TRBJ2-4, the full variable domain reads SAVISQKPSRDICQRGTSLTIQCQVDSQVTMMFWYRQQPGQSLTLIATANQGSEATYESGFVIDKFPISRPNLTFSTLTVSNMSPEDSSIYLCSVSSGEGKNIQYFGAGTRLSVL.

This clonotype was counted at least ten times. This chain uses TRBV6-1 with TRBJ1-1; D may be TRBD1 (5 bases). The V gene lost 6 bases and the J gene lost 3 bases, with 11 bases spanning the gap. CDR1 and CDR2 (germline): MNHNS, SASEGT. CDR3 size: 13 residues. CDR3 nucleotide sequence: TGTGCCAGCAGCGGGGGTTATTACACTGAAGCTTTCTTT. Protein sequence: CASSGGYYTEAFF.

This clonotype was recorded at least ten times. The chain couples TRBV11-1 to TRBJ1-6; 10 bases map to TRBD1. Losses at the gene ends were 4 bases for V and 3 bases for J; bases not matched to a gene: 9. Germline-derived CDR1 and CDR2 are SGHAT and FQDESV (reference sequence). The CDR3 totals 18 residues. The CDR3 protein is CASSSGTGVPGYNSPLHF. As DNA, the CDR3 is TGTGCCAGCAGCTCAGGGACAGGGGTTCCTGGCTATAATTCACCCCTCCACTTT.

The V call is TRBV29-1, the J call TRBJ2-1; either TRBD1 or TRBD2 may supply D (5 bases each). V lost 5 bases to trimming and J lost 8 bases, with 22 bases between them. From germline, CDR1 is SQVTM and CDR2 ANQGSEA. The CDR3 runs 15 residues. CDR3 in DNA: TGCAGCGTTCCCCTCCGGGACCACCGAGGGGATGAGCAGTTCTTC. Translating gives CSVPLRDHRGDEQFF.

The V call is TRBV7-2, the J call TRBJ2-7; a possible D gene is TRBD2 (6 bases). The ends were cut back, 5 bases at V and 0 bases at J, with 17 bases in the middle. Germline-derived CDR1 and CDR2 are SGHTA and FQGNSA. There are 16 residues in the CDR3. The DNA for the CDR3 is TGTGCCAGCAGCCGCCCTCCAGCGGGTTCCTCCTACGAGCAGTACTTC. It is translated as CASSRPPAGSSYEQYF.

This clonotype was recorded at least ten times. The chain employs TRBV7-3 and TRBJ2-5; the D gene is possibly TRBD1 (5 bases). Looked up from germline, CDR1 is SGHTA and CDR2 is FQGTGA. This CDR3 comprises 13 residues. V lost 5 bases and J 5 bases, leaving 12 bases between the germline ends. CDR3 residues: CASSRTYLETQYF. The CDR3 region has the DNA TGTGCCAGCAGCCGGACATATCTGGAGACCCAGTACTTC.

The gene calls are TRBV9 and TRBJ1-6; D is unclear. Germline V gene sequence: CDR1 SGDLS, CDR2 YYNGEE. The CDR3 consists of 13 residues. V was clipped by 1 base and J by 5 bases, with 4 bases between them. CDR3 sequence: CASSVLDNSPLHF. CDR3 nucleotide sequence: TGTGCCAGCAGCGTACTGGATAATTCACCCCTCCACTTT. Full variable domain (remainder filled in from reference TRBV9 and TRBJ1-6): DSGVTQTPKHLITATGQRVTLRCSPRSGDLSVYWYQQSLDQGLQFLIQYYNGEERAKGNILERFSAQQFPDLHSELNLSSLELGDSALYFCASSVLDNSPLHFGNGTRLTVT.

This clonotype was recorded a few times. The chain is built from TRBV3-1 and TRBJ2-7, with D possibly TRBD2 on 6 matching bases. The CDR3 is made up of 14 amino acids. Germline values: CDR1 LGHDT, CDR2 YNNKEL (reference sequence). V shed 1 base and J shed 6 bases, with 13 bases lying between them. The CDR3 nucleotides are TGTGCCAGCAGCCAAGTGTACGGGAGTCCCGAGCAGTACTTC. It specifies CASSQVYGSPEQYF.

This clonotype was seen more than once but under ten times. The chain is built from TRBV20-1 and TRBJ1-1; D call uncertain. Looked up from germline, CDR1 is DFQATT and CDR2 is SNEGSKA (reference sequence). The CDR3 is 12 amino acids. The V and J ends lost 5 bases and 2 bases respectively, with 9 bases between them. The CDR3 DNA sequence: TGCAGTGCTCCTACATTAAACACTGAAGCTTTCTTT. It translates to CSAPTLNTEAFF.

In this sample, this clonotype turned up many times. The V gene is TRBV5-5, the J gene TRBJ2-3, with D uncertain. Germline CDR1 is SGHKS and CDR2 is YYEKEE (reference sequence). V dropped 4 bases and J dropped 2 bases, with 14 bases sitting between them. The CDR3 runs 15 residues. The chain's CDR3 is CASSQDGVTTDTQYF. The CDR3 bases are TGTGCCAGCAGCCAGGACGGAGTGACCACAGATACGCAGTATTTT.